These 27 T cell receptor beta chains came from one sample sequenced in a study of blood T cell repertoires in COVID-19. The data were produced by immunoSEQ multiplex PCR, yet TCRdb's version contains in-frame clones alone and is incomplete. The sample includes around 23,000 clones, 72% of them seen just once. Sequencing input: peripheral blood. Source of these receptors: an elderly woman with acute or convalescent COVID-19.

The V call is TRBV11-3, the J call TRBJ2-1, with TRBD1 matching over 7 bases. The length of the CDR3 is 14 residues. Germline CDR1 is SGHNT and CDR2 is YENEEA. The V gene end was trimmed by 5 bases and the J gene end by 4 bases; junction bases not matched to a gene: 5. The CDR3 bases are TGTGCCAGCAGCCCCCGGGACAGATACAATGAGCAGTTCTTC. Residues: CASSPRDRYNEQFF.

In its sample, this clone was seen many times. The V and J genes are TRBV28 and TRBJ1-4; possibly TRBD1 for D (5 bases). Trimming removed 6 bases from V and 14 bases from J, with 16 bases in between. Germline CDR1 MDHEN, CDR2 SYDVKM. The CDR3 length is 12 residues. The CDR3 reads CASRGAGVGLFF. CDR3 DNA sequence: TGTGCCAGCAGAGGGGCGGGGGTTGGGCTGTTTTTT. The complete variable domain, with remaining parts taken from reference TRBV28 and TRBJ1-4, reads DVKVTQSSRYLVKRTGEKVFLECVQDMDHENMFWYRQDPGLGLRLIYFSYDVKMKEKGDIPEGYSVSREKKERFSLILESASTNQTSMYLCASRGAGVGLFFGSGTQLSVL.

The rearrangement joins TRBV7-6 to TRBJ1-1; 7 bases fit TRBD1. V dropped 5 bases and J dropped 1; count of bases not matched to a gene: 7. The CDR3 sequence is 15 residues long. Germline CDR1 is SGHVS and CDR2 is FNYEAQ. CDR3 DNA: TGTGCCAGCAGCGCTCACAGACAGGGGAACACTGAAGCTTTCTTT. It translates to CASSAHRQGNTEAFF. Full variable domain (remainder filled in from reference TRBV7-6 and TRBJ1-1): GAGVSQSPRYKVTKRGQDVALRCDPISGHVSLYWYRQALGQGPEFLTYFNYEAQQDKSGLPNDRFSAERPEGSISTLTIQRTEQRDSAMYRCASSAHRQGNTEAFFGQGTRLTVV.

V gene TRBV7-9 combines with J gene TRBJ1-2; D is possibly TRBD1 (5 bases). Trimming took 6 bases from V and 0 from J, leaving 23 bases between them. Germline CDR1 reads SEHNR; CDR2 reads FQNEAQ (reference sequence). The CDR3 has 18 amino acids. CDR3 sequence (DNA): TGTGCCAGCAGTAGCAAATCAACCGGGACTCAAGCTAACTATGGCTACACCTTC. It specifies CASSSKSTGTQANYGYTF.

The DNA for the CDR3 is TGTGCCAGCAGTGTTACACCGGACACTAACACCGGGGAGCTGTTTTTT. Its translation: CASSVTPDTNTGELFF. The chain is built from TRBV6-1 and TRBJ2-2; a possible D gene is TRBD1 (5 bases). There are 16 residues in the CDR3. Between the trimmed V and J ends, which lost 4 bases and 2 bases, there was a span of 14 bases. Germline lookup yields CDR1 MNHNS and CDR2 SASEGT.

The chain joins TRBV2 to TRBJ2-3, with unresolved D. Trimming cost V 4 bases and J 0 bases, with 8 bases left between them. From germline, CDR1 is SNHLY and CDR2 FYNNEI. CDR3 length: 14 residues. The CDR3 DNA reads TGTGCCAGCAGTGCAAGCGACAGCACAGATACGCAGTATTTT. It codes for CASSASDSTDTQYF.

The chain employs TRBV6-2 or TRBV6-3 and TRBJ2-1; no definite D call. The CDR3 consists of 14 residues. The germline CDR1 and CDR2 sequences are MNHEY and SVGEGT. Trimming removed 0 bases at V and 0 bases at J, with 3 bases between. CDR3 in DNA: TGTGCCAGCAGTTACTCTAGCTCCTACAATGAGCAGTTCTTC. Translation gives CASSYSSSYNEQFF.

The chain has TRBV18 and TRBJ2-5; 8 bases agree with TRBD1. CDR1 is KGHSH, CDR2 LQKENI, per germline. Trimming cost V 7 bases and J 2 bases; bases outside gene matches: 9. The CDR3 runs 15 residues. CDR3 nucleotides: TGTGCCAGCTATTCAGGGGGCGGAAGTCAAGAGACCCAGTACTTC. Protein sequence: CASYSGGGSQETQYF. The full variable domain, completed using reference TRBV18 and TRBJ2-5, is NAGVMQNPRHLVRRRGQEARLRCSPMKGHSHVYWYRQLPEEGLKFMVYLQKENIIDESGMPKERFSAEFPKEGPSILRIQQVVRGDSAAYFCASYSGGGSQETQYFGPGTRLLVL.

CDR3 loop: CASSQGGLAENEQFF. In DNA, the CDR3 is TGTGCCAGCAGCCAGGGAGGACTAGCGGAAAATGAGCAGTTCTTC. The V call is TRBV11-3, the J call TRBJ2-1; 10 bases are shared with TRBD2. Germline CDR1 is SGHNT and CDR2 is YENEEA. V shed 5 bases and J 7 bases; nucleotides not matched to a gene: 8. The CDR3 contains 15 residues.

This chain joins TRBV30 and TRBJ2-4, with D tentatively TRBD2 (5 bases). Germline values: CDR1 GTSNPN, CDR2 SVGIG (reference sequence). V lost 4 bases and J lost 7, with 14 bases in between. The CDR3 sequence is 13 residues long. The DNA of the CDR3 is TGTGCCTGGACGGGAAAGGCGTGGAACATTCAGTACTTC. This codes for CAWTGKAWNIQYF.

This chain joins TRBV6-5 and TRBJ2-3; 8 bases line up with TRBD1. CDR3 length: 14 residues. The junction had 5 bases not matched to a gene; V was cut back by 7 bases and J by 2 bases. Germline CDR1 MNHEY, CDR2 SVGAGI. The CDR3 bases are TGTGCCAGCACCGGGACAGGACTCACAGATACGCAGTATTTT. It encodes CASTGTGLTDTQYF.

The chain is built from TRBV6-5 and TRBJ2-3; TRBD2 matches at 8 bases. This CDR3 has 16 residues. The trim removed 2 bases at V and 2 bases at J, leaving 6 bases unmatched. CDR1 is MNHEY, CDR2 SVGAGI, per germline. CDR3 sequence (DNA): TGTGCCAGCAGTTACAGTAGCGGGATACCCACAGATACGCAGTATTTT. Protein product: CASSYSSGIPTDTQYF.

This chain links TRBV6-1 with TRBJ1-2, with D possibly being TRBD1 (6 bases). Germline CDR1 is MNHNS and CDR2 is SASEGT. This CDR3 has 18 residues. V was cut by 1 base and J by 6 bases, with 24 bases left in between. The CDR3 reads CASSEEFRAAGVGNGYTF. As DNA, the CDR3 is TGTGCCAGCAGTGAAGAGTTTCGTGCGGCAGGGGTGGGAAATGGCTACACCTTC.

V gene TRBV6-1 combines with J gene TRBJ2-1; the match to TRBD1 covers 10 bases. Unmatched junction bases numbered 5, after V lost 5 bases and J lost 7 bases. Germline V lookup: CDR1 MNHNS, CDR2 SASEGT. The length of the CDR3 is 14 residues. In nucleotides, the CDR3 is TGTGCCAGCAGTCCCGGGACAGGGGCTAATGAGCAGTTCTTC. This codes for CASSPGTGANEQFF.

This sequence joins TRBV4-1 and TRBJ2-2; 7 bases agree with TRBD1. Trimming took 5 bases from V and 1 from J; bases not matched to a gene: 4. This CDR3 has 15 amino acids. Per germline, CDR1 MGHRA and CDR2 YSYEKL. CDR3 in amino acids: CASSEDRLNTGELFF. The CDR3 DNA follows: TGCGCCAGCAGCGAGGACAGGTTGAACACCGGGGAGCTGTTTTTT.

The rearrangement links TRBV6-5 to TRBJ2-7, with 10 bases that match TRBD1. Trimming removed 7 bases from V and 1 base from J; junction bases left unmatched: 7. CDR3 size: 15 residues. CDR1 is MNHEY, CDR2 SVGAGI, per germline. The CDR3 DNA follows: TGTGCCAGCACCCAAGGGGGACAGGGGTCCTACGAGCAGTACTTC. As protein: CASTQGGQGSYEQYF.

The chain has TRBV19 and TRBJ2-3, with 8 positions matching TRBD2. The CDR3 is made up of 15 amino acids. With V trimmed by 6 bases and J by 5 bases, 10 bases remained unmatched. Germline assignment: CDR1 LNHDA and CDR2 SQIVND (reference sequence). For the CDR3, the DNA is TGTGCCAGTAGCCGGAGCGGGGGTAGACAAGATACGCAGTATTTT. It specifies CASSRSGGRQDTQYF.

This clone was counted at least ten times. V and J are TRBV4-2 and TRBJ2-1; 8 bases align to TRBD1. The junction had 5 bases not matched to a gene; V was cut back by 7 bases and J by 3 bases. This CDR3 has 14 amino acids. Germline-derived CDR1 and CDR2 are LGHNA and YNFKEQ. CDR3 in DNA: TGTGCCAGCACCCCGGACAGGGTCTACAATGAGCAGTTCTTC. Its translation: CASTPDRVYNEQFF.

This clone has only a few counts. The CDR3 coding sequence is TGTGCCAGCAGCTCCGTGGGGCAGTATGGCTACACCTTC. Protein product: CASSSVGQYGYTF. The rearrangement links TRBV5-4 to TRBJ1-2; D perhaps matches TRBD1 (5 bases). Trimming took 3 bases from V and 5 from J, leaving 11 bases between them. The CDR3 sequence is 13 residues long. From germline, CDR1 is SGHNT and CDR2 YYREEE (reference sequence).

The genes are TRBV12-3 or TRBV12-4 and TRBJ2-7; 7 bases are a match to TRBD2. V lost 5 bases, J lost 2 bases, and 3 bases stayed unmatched. This CDR3 has 13 residues. This chain's CDR3 is CASSQGLPYEQYF. DNA of the CDR3: TGTGCCAGCAGTCAGGGACTACCCTACGAGCAGTACTTC.

The V and J genes are TRBV30 and TRBJ2-6; tentatively, D is TRBD1 (6 bases). Trimming removed 3 bases from V and 7 bases from J, with 10 bases in between. The V gene's germline CDR1 is GTSNPN and CDR2 SVGIG (reference sequence). This CDR3 has 13 residues. The CDR3 reads CAWRLQGANVLTF. The CDR3 region has the DNA TGTGCCTGGAGGCTACAGGGAGCCAACGTCCTGACTTTC.

The CDR3 protein is CASSLSFGSYEQYF. The CDR3 nucleotides are TGTGCCAGTAGTCTATCCTTTGGCTCCTACGAGCAGTACTTC. This chain uses TRBV19 with TRBJ2-7, with D hard to call. The germline CDR1 and CDR2 sequences are LNHDA and SQIVND (reference sequence). Trimming took 5 bases from V and 0 from J, leaving 11 bases between them. This CDR3 is 14 amino acids long.

In this sample, this clone turned up a few times. This sequence joins TRBV2 and TRBJ2-7; D possibly corresponds to TRBD2 (6 bases). The V end was cut by 6 bases, the J end by 6 bases, with 6 bases between. In germline, CDR1 is SNHLY, CDR2 FYNNEI. The CDR3 has 10 amino acids. The CDR3 nucleotides read TGTGCCAGCAGGGGACTCGAGCAGTACTTC. This translates into CASRGLEQYF.

This rearrangement joins TRBV6-5 to TRBJ2-7, with 13 bases lining up with TRBD2. The CDR3 covers 15 residues. CDR1 and CDR2 (germline): MNHEY, SVGAGI. The trim removed 6 bases at V and 2 bases at J, leaving 4 bases unmatched. CDR3 loop: CASRTGLAGTYEQYF. As DNA, the CDR3 is TGTGCCAGCAGGACGGGACTAGCGGGGACCTACGAGCAGTACTTC.

The genes are TRBV29-1 and TRBJ2-5; weak D call: TRBD1 (6 bases). V lost 1 base and J 6 bases, leaving 15 bases between the germline ends. Germline CDR1 and CDR2: SQVTM and ANQGSEA. This CDR3 has 14 amino acids. The DNA for the CDR3 is TGCAGCGTTGAAGCGCAGGGGCCCGGAAAGACCCAGTACTTC. Translation: CSVEAQGPGKTQYF.

In this sample, this clone turned up a few times. The chain is built from TRBV4-2 and TRBJ2-1, with 12 bases matching TRBD2. The CDR3 extends over 17 amino acids. The ends lost 4 bases at V and 8 bases at J; junction bases unmatched: 12. Germline V CDR1 and CDR2: LGHNA, YNFKEQ. CDR3 sequence reads: CASSPLASGGAIYEQFF. The CDR3 coding sequence is TGTGCCAGCAGCCCCCTCGCTAGCGGGGGGGCCATCTATGAGCAGTTCTTC.

V and J are TRBV5-1 and TRBJ2-3; 10 bases align to TRBD2. Unmatched junction bases numbered 0, after V lost 4 bases and J lost 1 base. Germline-derived CDR1 and CDR2 are SGHRS and YFSETQ. The CDR3 runs to 14 residues. This CDR3 is CASSGLAGTDTQYF. DNA for the CDR3: TGCGCCAGCAGCGGACTAGCGGGCACAGATACGCAGTATTTT. The full variable domain, completed using reference TRBV5-1 and TRBJ2-3, is KAGVTQTPRYLIKTRGQQVTLSCSPISGHRSVSWYQQTPGQGLQFLFEYFSETQRNKGNFPGRFSGRQFSNSRSEMNVSTLELGDSALYLCASSGLAGTDTQYFGPGTRLTVL.